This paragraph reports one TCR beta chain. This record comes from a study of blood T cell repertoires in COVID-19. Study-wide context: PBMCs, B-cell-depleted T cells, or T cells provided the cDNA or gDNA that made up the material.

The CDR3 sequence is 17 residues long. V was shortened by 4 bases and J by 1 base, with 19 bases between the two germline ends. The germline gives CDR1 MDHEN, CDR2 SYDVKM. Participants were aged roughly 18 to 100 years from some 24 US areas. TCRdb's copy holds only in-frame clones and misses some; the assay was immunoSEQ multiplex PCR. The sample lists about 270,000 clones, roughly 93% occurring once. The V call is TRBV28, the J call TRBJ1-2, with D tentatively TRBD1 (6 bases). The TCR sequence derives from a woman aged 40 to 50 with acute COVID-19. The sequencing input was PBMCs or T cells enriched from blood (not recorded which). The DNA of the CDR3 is TGTGCCAGCAGTTCCCCCGGGACACTTGGGGATAACTATGGCTACACCTTC. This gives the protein CASSSPGTLGDNYGYTF.